This T cell receptor (beta chain) was captured in a study of blood T cell repertoires in COVID-19. Study background: PBMCs, B-cell-depleted T cells, or T cells provided the cDNA or gDNA that made up the material.

Clones were read by immunoSEQ multiplex PCR, and TCRdb kept only the in-frame ones, dropping some. The data show about 500,000 clones, about 88% seen once. CDR3 length equals 12 residues. V was pared by 2 bases and J by 3 bases, with 5 bases between. The chain joins TRBV12-3 or TRBV12-4 to TRBJ2-7; D gene unclear. The origin of this receptor is a woman aged 50 to 60 with COVID-19, enrolled during active disease. What was sequenced was peripheral blood. CDR3 nucleotide sequence: TGTGCCAGCAGTTTAAGCCGCTACGAGCAGTACTTC. As protein: CASSLSRYEQYF.